This T cell receptor (beta chain) is drawn from a study of CD8+CD57+ T cells in acquired aplastic anemia. On the study more broadly: Sorting CD4+ and CD8+ cells gave DNA averaging approximately 3 ug.

CDR3 and TCR beta VDJ profiling relied on a genomic DNA template. TCRdb passed the reads through MiXCR, listing each CDR3 protein once. The sample holds 150,000 to 200,000 distinct CDR3 sequences; 35% to 50% are singletons and the top ten take roughly 3%. The germline V gene has CDR1 MNHEY and CDR2 SVGAGI. V dropped 0 bases and J dropped 7 bases, with 10 bases sitting between them. This CDR3 has 15 residues. The study's findings and limits: Patients and controls shared 25 to 35 CD8+ CDR3 sequences, highly expressed in patients. Significance was not reached for CD8+ Simpson's diversity between patients and controls.

This clonotype was seen at least ten times. As yet, its antigen is unknown. J is TRBJ1-6 and V is TRBV6-5; TRBD1 is a possible D gene (6 bases). The sample taken for sequencing was sorted CD4+, CD8+, or CD8+CD57+ T cells (not recorded which) from PBMCs. The sequence derives from a human donor in good health. The CDR3 here is CASSYSGGSNSPLHF. Written as DNA, the CDR3 is TGTGCCAGCAGTTACTCCGGGGGCTCGAATTCACCCCTCCACTTT.